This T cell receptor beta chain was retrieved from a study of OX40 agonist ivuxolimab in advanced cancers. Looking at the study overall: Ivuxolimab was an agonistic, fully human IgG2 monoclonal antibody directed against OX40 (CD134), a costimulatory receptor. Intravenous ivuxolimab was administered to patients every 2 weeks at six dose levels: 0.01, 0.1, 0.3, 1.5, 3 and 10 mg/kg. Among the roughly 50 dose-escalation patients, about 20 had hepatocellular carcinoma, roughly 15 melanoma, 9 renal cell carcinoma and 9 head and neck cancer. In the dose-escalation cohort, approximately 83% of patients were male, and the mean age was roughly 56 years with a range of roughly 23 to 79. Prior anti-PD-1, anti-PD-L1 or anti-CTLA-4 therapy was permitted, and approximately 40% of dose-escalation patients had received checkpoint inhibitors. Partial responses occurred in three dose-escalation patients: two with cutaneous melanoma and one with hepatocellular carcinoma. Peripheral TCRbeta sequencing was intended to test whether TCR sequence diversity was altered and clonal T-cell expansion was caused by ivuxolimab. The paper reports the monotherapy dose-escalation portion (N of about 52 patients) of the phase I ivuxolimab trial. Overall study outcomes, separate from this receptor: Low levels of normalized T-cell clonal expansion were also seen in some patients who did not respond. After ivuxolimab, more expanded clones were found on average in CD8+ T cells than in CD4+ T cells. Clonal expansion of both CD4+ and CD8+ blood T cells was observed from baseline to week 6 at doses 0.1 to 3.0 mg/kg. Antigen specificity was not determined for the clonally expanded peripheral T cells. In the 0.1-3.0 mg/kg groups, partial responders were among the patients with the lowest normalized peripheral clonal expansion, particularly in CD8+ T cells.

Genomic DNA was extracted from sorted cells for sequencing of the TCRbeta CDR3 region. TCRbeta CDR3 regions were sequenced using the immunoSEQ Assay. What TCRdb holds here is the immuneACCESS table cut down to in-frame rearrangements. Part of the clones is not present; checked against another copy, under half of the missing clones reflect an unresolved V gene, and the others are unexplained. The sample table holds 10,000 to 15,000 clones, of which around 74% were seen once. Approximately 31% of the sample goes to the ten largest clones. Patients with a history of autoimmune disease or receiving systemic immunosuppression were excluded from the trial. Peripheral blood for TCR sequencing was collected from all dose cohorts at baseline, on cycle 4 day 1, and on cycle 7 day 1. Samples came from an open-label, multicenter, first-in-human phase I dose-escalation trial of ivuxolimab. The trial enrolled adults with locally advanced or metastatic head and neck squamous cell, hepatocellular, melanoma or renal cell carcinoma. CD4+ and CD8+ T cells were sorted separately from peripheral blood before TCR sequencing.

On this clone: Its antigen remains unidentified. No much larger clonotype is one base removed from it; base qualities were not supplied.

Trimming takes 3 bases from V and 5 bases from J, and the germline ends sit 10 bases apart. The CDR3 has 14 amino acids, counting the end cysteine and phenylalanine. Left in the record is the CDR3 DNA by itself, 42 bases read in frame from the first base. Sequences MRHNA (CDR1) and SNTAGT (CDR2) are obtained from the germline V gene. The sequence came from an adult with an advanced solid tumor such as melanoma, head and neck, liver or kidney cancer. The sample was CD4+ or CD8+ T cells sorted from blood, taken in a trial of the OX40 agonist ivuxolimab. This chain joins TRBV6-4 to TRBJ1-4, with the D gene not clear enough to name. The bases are TGTGCCAGCAGTGAGAGGCGGAGGAATGAAAAACTGTTTTTT. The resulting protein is CASSERRRNEKLFF.